The clone carrying this TCR beta chain was seen more than once but under ten times. MiXCR, run by TCRdb on the RT-PCR reads, gives a single entry per CDR3 protein. The sample includes 650,000 to 700,000 distinct CDR3 sequences, less than 20% of them seen just once. CDR3 size: 10 residues. Germline V gene data show CDR1 as GTSNPN and CDR2 as SVGIG (reference sequence). The germline V and J ends were trimmed by 4 bases and 4 bases, with 4 bases remaining between them. The source of the sample is a study of response to subunit inactivated influenza vaccine. The TCR was taken from a man aged 45 to 65 who received an inactivated influenza vaccine. The chain links TRBV30 to TRBJ1-2; D uncertain. Sequenced here: PBMCs from blood, sampled 11 to 12 days after vaccination. The CDR3 loop is CAWKGYGYTF. The CDR3 bases are TGTGCCTGGAAGGGCTATGGCTACACCTTC.